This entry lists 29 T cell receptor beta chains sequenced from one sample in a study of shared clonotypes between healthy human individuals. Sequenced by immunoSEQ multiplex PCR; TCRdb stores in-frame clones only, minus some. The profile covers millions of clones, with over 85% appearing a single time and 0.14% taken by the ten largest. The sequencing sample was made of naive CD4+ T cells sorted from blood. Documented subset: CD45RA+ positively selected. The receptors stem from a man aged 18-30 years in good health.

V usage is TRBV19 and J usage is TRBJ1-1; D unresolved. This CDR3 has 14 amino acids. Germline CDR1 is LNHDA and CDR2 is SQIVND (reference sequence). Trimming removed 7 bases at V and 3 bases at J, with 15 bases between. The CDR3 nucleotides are TGTGCCAGTATCGCGGGCGATAGGTACACTGAAGCTTTCTTT. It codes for CASIAGDRYTEAFF.

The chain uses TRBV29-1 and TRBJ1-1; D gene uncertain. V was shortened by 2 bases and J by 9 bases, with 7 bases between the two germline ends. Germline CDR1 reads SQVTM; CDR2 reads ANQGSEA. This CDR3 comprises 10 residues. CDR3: CSVEPWKAFF. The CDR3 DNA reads TGCAGCGTTGAACCCTGGAAAGCTTTCTTT.

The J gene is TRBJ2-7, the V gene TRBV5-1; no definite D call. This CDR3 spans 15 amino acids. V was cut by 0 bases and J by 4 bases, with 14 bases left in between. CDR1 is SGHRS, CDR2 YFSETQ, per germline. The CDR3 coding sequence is TGCGCCAGCAGCTTGGTTGGGTCAGGTCCGTACGAGCAGTACTTC. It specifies CASSLVGSGPYEQYF.

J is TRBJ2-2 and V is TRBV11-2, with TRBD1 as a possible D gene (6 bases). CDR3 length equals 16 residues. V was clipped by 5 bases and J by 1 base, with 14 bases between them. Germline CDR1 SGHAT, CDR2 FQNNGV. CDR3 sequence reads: CASSRLDRVNTGELFF. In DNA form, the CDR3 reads TGTGCCAGCAGCCGATTGGACAGAGTGAACACCGGGGAGCTGTTTTTT. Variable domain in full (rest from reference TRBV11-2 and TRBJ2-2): EAGVAQSPRYKIIEKRQSVAFWCNPISGHATLYWYQQILGQGPKLLIQFQNNGVVDDSQLPKDRFSAERLKGVDSTLKIQPAKLEDSAVYLCASSRLDRVNTGELFFGEGSRLTVL.

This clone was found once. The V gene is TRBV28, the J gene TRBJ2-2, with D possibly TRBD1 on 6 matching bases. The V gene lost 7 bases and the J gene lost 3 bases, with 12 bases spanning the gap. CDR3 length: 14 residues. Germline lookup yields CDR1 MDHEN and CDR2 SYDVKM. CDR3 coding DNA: TGTGCCAGCATGGGGACACCCTACACCGGGGAGCTGTTTTTT. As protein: CASMGTPYTGELFF.

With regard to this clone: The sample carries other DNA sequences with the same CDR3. The CDR3 coding sequence is TGTGCCAGCAGCGTTTCGGGGACGAACACCGGGGAGCTGTTTTTT. Its protein is CASSVSGTNTGELFF. The chain uses TRBV9 and TRBJ2-2, with D possibly matching TRBD2 (5 bases). Trimming shortened V by 2 bases and J by 0 bases, and 8 bases separated the two germline ends. The CDR3 has 15 amino acids. CDR1 and CDR2 from the germline V gene are SGDLS and YYNGEE.

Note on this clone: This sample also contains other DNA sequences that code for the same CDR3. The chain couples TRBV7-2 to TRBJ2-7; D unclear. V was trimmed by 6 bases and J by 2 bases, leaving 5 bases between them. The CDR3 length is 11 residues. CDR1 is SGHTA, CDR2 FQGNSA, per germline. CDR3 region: CASSPAYEQYF. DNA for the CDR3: TGTGCCAGCAGTCCGGCCTACGAGCAGTACTTC.

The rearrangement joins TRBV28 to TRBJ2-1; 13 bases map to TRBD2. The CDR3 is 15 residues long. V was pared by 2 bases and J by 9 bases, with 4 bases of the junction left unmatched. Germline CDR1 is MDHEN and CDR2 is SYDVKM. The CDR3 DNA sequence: TGTGCCAGCAGTTTAACTAGCGGGGGGGCTGCTGAGCAGTTCTTC. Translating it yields CASSLTSGGAAEQFF.

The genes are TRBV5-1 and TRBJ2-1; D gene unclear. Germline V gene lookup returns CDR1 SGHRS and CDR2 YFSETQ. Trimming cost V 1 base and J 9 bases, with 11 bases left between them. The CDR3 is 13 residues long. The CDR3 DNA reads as TGCGCCAGCAGCTTGATGGACGCCGTTGAGCAGTTCTTC. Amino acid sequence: CASSLMDAVEQFF.

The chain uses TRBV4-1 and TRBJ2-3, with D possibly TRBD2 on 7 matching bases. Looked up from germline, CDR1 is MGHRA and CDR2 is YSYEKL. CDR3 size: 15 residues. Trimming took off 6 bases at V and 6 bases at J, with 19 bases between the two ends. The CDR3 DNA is TGCGCCAGCAGTGAAGTGTTTGCGGGGGCGGATACGCAGTATTTT. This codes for CASSEVFAGADTQYF.

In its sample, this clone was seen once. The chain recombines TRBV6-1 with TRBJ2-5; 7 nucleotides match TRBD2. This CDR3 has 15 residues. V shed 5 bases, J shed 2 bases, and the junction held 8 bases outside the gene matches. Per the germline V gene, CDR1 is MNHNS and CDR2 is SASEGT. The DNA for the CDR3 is TGTGCCAGCAGTCCGATCGTAGCGGGTCAAGAGACCCAGTACTTC. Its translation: CASSPIVAGQETQYF.

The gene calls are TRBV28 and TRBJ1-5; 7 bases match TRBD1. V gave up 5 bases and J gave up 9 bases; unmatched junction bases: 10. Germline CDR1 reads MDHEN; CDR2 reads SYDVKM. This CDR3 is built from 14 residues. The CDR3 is CASSAGTAPGPQHF. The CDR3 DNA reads TGTGCCAGCAGTGCGGGGACAGCCCCAGGGCCCCAGCATTTT.

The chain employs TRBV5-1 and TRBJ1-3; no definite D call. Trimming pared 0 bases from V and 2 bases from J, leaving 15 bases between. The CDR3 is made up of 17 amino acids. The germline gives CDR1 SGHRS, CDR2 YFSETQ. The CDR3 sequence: CASSLGSSGTAGNTIYF. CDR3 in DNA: TGCGCCAGCAGCTTGGGCTCAAGTGGTACCGCTGGAAACACCATATATTTT.

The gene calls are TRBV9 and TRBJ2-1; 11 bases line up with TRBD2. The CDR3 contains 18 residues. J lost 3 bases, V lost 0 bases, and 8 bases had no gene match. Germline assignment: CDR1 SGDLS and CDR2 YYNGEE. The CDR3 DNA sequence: TGTGCCAGCAGCGTAGAACTAGCGGGAGACTTACTCTACAATGAGCAGTTCTTC. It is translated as CASSVELAGDLLYNEQFF.

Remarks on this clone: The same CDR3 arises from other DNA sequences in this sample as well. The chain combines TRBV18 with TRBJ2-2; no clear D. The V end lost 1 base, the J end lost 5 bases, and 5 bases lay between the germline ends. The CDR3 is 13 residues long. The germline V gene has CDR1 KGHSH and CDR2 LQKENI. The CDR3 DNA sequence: TGTGCCAGCTCACCACTGGGAACCGGGGAGCTGTTTTTT. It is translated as CASSPLGTGELFF. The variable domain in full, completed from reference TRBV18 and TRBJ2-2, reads NAGVMQNPRHLVRRRGQEARLRCSPMKGHSHVYWYRQLPEEGLKFMVYLQKENIIDESGMPKERFSAEFPKEGPSILRIQQVVRGDSAAYFCASSPLGTGELFFGEGSRLTVL.

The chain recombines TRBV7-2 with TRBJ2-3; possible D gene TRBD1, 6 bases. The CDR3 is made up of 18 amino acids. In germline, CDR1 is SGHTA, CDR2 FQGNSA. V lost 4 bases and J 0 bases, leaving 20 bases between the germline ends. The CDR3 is CASSYPLGGSPSTDTQYF. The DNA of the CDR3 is TGTGCCAGCAGCTATCCTCTAGGGGGATCTCCTAGCACAGATACGCAGTATTTT.

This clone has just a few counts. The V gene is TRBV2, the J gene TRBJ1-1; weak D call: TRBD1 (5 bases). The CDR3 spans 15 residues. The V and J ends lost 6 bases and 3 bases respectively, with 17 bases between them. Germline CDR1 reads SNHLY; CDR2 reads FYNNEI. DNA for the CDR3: TGTGCCAGCAGGGCTACCTGGGGGGGACACACTGAAGCTTTCTTT. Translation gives CASRATWGGHTEAFF.

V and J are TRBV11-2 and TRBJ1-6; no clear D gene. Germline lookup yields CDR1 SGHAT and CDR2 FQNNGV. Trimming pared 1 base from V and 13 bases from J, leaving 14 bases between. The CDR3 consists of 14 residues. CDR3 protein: CASSLVGQGGPLHF. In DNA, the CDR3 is TGTGCCAGCAGCTTAGTGGGCCAAGGCGGGCCCCTCCACTTT.

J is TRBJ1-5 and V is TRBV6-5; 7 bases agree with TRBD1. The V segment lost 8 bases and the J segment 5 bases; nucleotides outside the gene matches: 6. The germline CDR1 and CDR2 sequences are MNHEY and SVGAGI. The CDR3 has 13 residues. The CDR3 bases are TGTGCCAGCCAACAGGGGTTGGATCAGCCCCAGCATTTT. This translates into CASQQGLDQPQHF.

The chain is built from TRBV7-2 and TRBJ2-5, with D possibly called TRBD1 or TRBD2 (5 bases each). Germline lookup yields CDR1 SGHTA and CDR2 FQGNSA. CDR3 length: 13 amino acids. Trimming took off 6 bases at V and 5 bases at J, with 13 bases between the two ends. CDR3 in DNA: TGTGCCAGCAGTCCCAGAGGGGCCGAGACCCAGTACTTC. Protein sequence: CASSPRGAETQYF.

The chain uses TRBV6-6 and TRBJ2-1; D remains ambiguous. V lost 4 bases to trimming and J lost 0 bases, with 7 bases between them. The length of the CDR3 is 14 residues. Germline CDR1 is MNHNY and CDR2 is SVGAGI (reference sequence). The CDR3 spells CASSSVRSYNEQFF. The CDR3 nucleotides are TGTGCCAGCAGTTCAGTGCGCTCCTACAATGAGCAGTTCTTC.

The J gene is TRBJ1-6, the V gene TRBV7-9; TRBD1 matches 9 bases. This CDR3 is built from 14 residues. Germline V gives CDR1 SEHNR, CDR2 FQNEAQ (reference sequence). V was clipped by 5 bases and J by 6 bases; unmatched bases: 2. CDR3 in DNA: TGTGCCAGCAGCGGACAGGGGCGTAATTCACCCCTCCACTTT. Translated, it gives CASSGQGRNSPLHF.

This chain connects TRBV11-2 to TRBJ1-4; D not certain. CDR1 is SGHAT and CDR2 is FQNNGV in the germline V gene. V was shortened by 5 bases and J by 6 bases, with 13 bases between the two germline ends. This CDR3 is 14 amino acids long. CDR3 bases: TGTGCCAGCAGCGCGGAAACCCTATATGAAAAACTGTTTTTT. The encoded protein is CASSAETLYEKLFF.

CDR3 coding DNA: TGTGCCAGCAGCTTAGATGTTCGGACACTCGGGGAGGAGACCCAGTACTTC. Translated, it gives CASSLDVRTLGEETQYF. V and J are TRBV7-9 and TRBJ2-5; tentatively, D is TRBD1 or TRBD2 (5 bases each). The CDR3 has 17 residues. V lost 1 base and J 5 bases, leaving 20 bases between the germline ends. Looked up from germline, CDR1 is SEHNR and CDR2 is FQNEAQ (reference sequence). The whole variable domain, remainder taken from reference TRBV7-9 and TRBJ2-5, is DTGVSQNPRHKITKRGQNVTFRCDPISEHNRLYWYRQTLGQGPEFLTYFQNEAQLEKSRLLSDRFSAERPKGSFSTLEIQRTEQGDSAMYLCASSLDVRTLGEETQYFGPGTRLLVL.

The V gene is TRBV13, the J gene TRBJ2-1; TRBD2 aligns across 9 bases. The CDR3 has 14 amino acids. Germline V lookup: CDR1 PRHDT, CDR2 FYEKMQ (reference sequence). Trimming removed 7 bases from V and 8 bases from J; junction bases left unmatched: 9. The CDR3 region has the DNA TGTGCCAGCACCCCCCTGGCGGGGGGGGATGAGCAGTTCTTC. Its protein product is CASTPLAGGDEQFF.

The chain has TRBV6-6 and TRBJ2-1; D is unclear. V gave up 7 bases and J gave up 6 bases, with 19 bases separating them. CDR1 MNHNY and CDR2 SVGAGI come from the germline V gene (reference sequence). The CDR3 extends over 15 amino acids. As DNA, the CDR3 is TGTGCCAGCAAAAGTGATCGTGCGTTAGGCAATGAGCAGTTCTTC. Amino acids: CASKSDRALGNEQFF.

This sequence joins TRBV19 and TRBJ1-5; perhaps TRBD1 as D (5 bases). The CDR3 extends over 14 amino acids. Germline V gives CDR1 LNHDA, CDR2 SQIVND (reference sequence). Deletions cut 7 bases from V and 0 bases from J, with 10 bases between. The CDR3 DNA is TGTGCCAGTACCGGGGGGTATAGCAATCAGCCCCAGCATTTT. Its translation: CASTGGYSNQPQHF. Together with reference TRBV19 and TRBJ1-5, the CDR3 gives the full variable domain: DGGITQSPKYLFRKEGQNVTLSCEQNLNHDAMYWYRQDPGQGLRLIYYSQIVNDFQKGDIAEGYSVSREKKESFPLTVTSAQKNPTAFYLCASTGGYSNQPQHFGDGTRLSIL.

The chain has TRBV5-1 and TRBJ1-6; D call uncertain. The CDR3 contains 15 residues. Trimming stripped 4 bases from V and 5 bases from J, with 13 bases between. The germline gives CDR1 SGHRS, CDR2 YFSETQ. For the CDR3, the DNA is TGCGCCAGCAGCCCAGGCGCAATCAATAATTCACCCCTCCACTTT. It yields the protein CASSPGAINNSPLHF.

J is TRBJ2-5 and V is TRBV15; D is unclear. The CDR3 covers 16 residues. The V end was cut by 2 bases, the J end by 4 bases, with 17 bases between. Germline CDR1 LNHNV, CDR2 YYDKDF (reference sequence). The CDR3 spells CATSRNFGPSGETQYF. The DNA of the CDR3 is TGTGCCACCAGCAGAAATTTCGGACCCTCCGGAGAGACCCAGTACTTC.